These 5 T cell receptor beta chains share one sample of origin, sequenced in a study of T cell repertoires in cytomegalovirus infection. TCRdb ran MiXCR on the reads and lists one entry per CDR3 protein. The sample records more than 400,000 distinct CDR3 sequences, roughly 29% being singletons. The sample taken for sequencing was PBMCs. These receptors originate from a human donor in good health (CMV status not recorded). Some clones in this sample may be carry-over from other donors' samples.

The chain has TRBV15 and TRBJ2-5, with 8 bases identical to TRBD2. This CDR3 comprises 19 residues. CDR1 and CDR2 from the germline V gene are LNHNV and YYDKDF (reference sequence). The V segment lost 2 bases and the J segment 3 bases; nucleotides outside the gene matches: 17. The CDR3 DNA is TGTGCCACCAGCAGATATCCGGGACTAGACTTAGGGCTAAAAGAGACCCAGTACTTC. This translates into CATSRYPGLDLGLKETQYF.

This clonotype turned up a few times. The chain combines TRBV11-3 with TRBJ1-1; D not certain. V was cut by 3 bases and J by 5 bases, with 13 bases left in between. The CDR3 spans 14 residues. Per the germline V gene, CDR1 is SGHNT and CDR2 is YENEEA. The CDR3 nucleotides are TGTGCCAGCAGCTTGACCCCGATGGGAACTGAAGCTTTCTTT. The encoded protein is CASSLTPMGTEAFF.

This clonotype has at least ten counts. The chain links TRBV7-2 to TRBJ1-4; 8 nucleotides align to TRBD1. The germline V gene encodes CDR1 SGHTA and CDR2 FQGNSA. The junction had 4 bases not matched to a gene; V was cut back by 2 bases and J by 8 bases. CDR3 length: 14 residues. The CDR3 here is CASSLTGQEEKLFF. In nucleotides, the CDR3 is TGTGCCAGCAGCTTAACGGGACAGGAGGAAAAACTGTTTTTT.

This clonotype was detected only once. This chain links TRBV6-6 with TRBJ2-3; 9 bases are shared with TRBD2. V lost 5 bases, J lost 3 bases, and 6 bases stayed unmatched. Germline assignment: CDR1 MNHNY and CDR2 SVGAGI (reference sequence). The CDR3 totals 15 residues. CDR3 in amino acids: CASSPRLAVTDTQYF. DNA for the CDR3: TGTGCCAGCAGTCCTCGACTAGCGGTAACAGATACGCAGTATTTT.

A few counts support this clonotype. V gene TRBV29-1 combines with J gene TRBJ2-5; D tentatively fits TRBD1 or TRBD2 (5 bases each). Germline V gene lookup returns CDR1 SQVTM and CDR2 ANQGSEA. CDR3 size: 13 residues. V lost 4 bases and J 4 bases, leaving 13 bases between the germline ends. The CDR3: CSVAWLRGETQYF. In DNA form, the CDR3 reads TGCAGCGTTGCTTGGCTGAGGGGAGAGACCCAGTACTTC.